This T cell receptor beta chain was recovered during a study of cytotoxic CD8 clonotypes in ibrutinib-treated CLL. Study details: Response samples followed a median about 11 months of treatment, range 6 to 36. Study outcomes and limitations: At the start, clonality exceeded age-matched healthy donors and followed circulating CD8+ T-cell counts.

The CDR3 runs 15 residues. Germline V gene sequence: CDR1 SGHVS, CDR2 FQNEAQ. Trimming removed 0 bases at V and 4 bases at J, with 10 bases between. Remarks on this clone: Its matching antigen is unknown.

Depths of 1 in 200,000 to 1 in 1 million T cells were the sequencing target. TCRdb's table, derived via immunoSEQ multiplex PCR, lists solely in-frame clones and lacks some. The sample holds more than 45,000 clones, less than 90% seen once. The specimen comprised PBMCs, sampled after 24 months of ibrutinib treatment. This TCR was recovered from a human donor with chronic lymphocytic leukemia. The rearrangement joins TRBV7-8 to TRBJ1-5; D is undetermined. The CDR3 DNA is TGTGCCAGCAGCTTAGCGTCTGGGGTTAATCAGCCCCAGCATTTT. It specifies CASSLASGVNQPQHF.